The T cell receptor beta chain described here comes from a study of blood T cell repertoires in COVID-19. The method was immunoSEQ multiplex PCR; TCRdb's version includes in-frame clones alone and lacks a portion of them. The sample carries about 170,000 clones, about four fifths recorded once. The CDR3 extends over 20 amino acids. V shed 4 bases, J shed 1 base, and the junction held 17 bases outside the gene matches. Germline V gives CDR1 LNHDA, CDR2 SQIVND (reference sequence). What was sequenced was peripheral blood. The V gene is TRBV19, the J gene TRBJ1-1, with 11 bases identical to TRBD1. The clonotype comes from a woman older than 75 with acute or convalescent COVID-19. This CDR3 reads CASSRDRGTQWSLSNTEAFF. In DNA form, the CDR3 reads TGTGCCAGTAGTAGGGACAGGGGGACCCAGTGGAGTCTCTCGAACACTGAAGCTTTCTTT. Full variable domain (missing parts from reference TRBV19 and TRBJ1-1): DGGITQSPKYLFRKEGQNVTLSCEQNLNHDAMYWYRQDPGQGLRLIYYSQIVNDFQKGDIAEGYSVSREKKESFPLTVTSAQKNPTAFYLCASSRDRGTQWSLSNTEAFFGQGTRLTVV.